The 15 T cell receptor beta chains listed next were all sequenced from one sample in a study of CD8 T cells in Susac syndrome. With random hexamers, reverse transcription was performed on about 0.5 to 1 ug of RNA. TCRdb reprocessed the immunoSEQ multiplex PCR reads via MiXCR and lists one record per CDR3 protein. The sample records a few hundred thousand distinct CDR3 sequences, roughly 96% being singletons. The sequencing input was CD4+ T cells from PBMCs. These receptors all come from a human donor with multiple sclerosis.

The chain couples TRBV5-4 to TRBJ2-3; 8 bases match TRBD2. In germline, CDR1 is SGHNT, CDR2 YYREEE (reference sequence). The CDR3 extends over 15 amino acids. V shed 0 bases, J shed 5 bases, and the junction held 5 bases outside the gene matches. CDR3 protein: CASSLAGRELDTQYF. CDR3 DNA sequence: TGTGCCAGCAGCTTGGCCGGGAGGGAATTAGATACGCAGTATTTT.

The chain couples TRBV30 to TRBJ2-5, with TRBD2 as a possible D gene (5 bases). V shed 2 bases and J shed 4 bases, with 8 bases lying between them. The CDR3 extends over 12 amino acids. From germline, CDR1 is GTSNPN and CDR2 SVGIG (reference sequence). The chain's CDR3 is CAWSLGGETQYF. CDR3 nucleotides: TGTGCCTGGAGTCTAGGAGGAGAGACCCAGTACTTC.

The chain carries TRBV6-6 and TRBJ1-1; D gene ambiguous. Per the germline V gene, CDR1 is MNHNY and CDR2 is SVGAGI (reference sequence). Trimming took off 5 bases at V and 3 bases at J, with 10 bases between the two ends. This CDR3 has 13 residues. In DNA, the CDR3 is TGTGCCAGCAGTCGACAACAGTACACTGAAGCTTTCTTT. Translating gives CASSRQQYTEAFF.

The V gene is TRBV20-1, the J gene TRBJ1-5; possible D gene TRBD1, 5 bases. The CDR3 has 15 residues. V was cut by 0 bases and J by 3 bases, with 12 bases left in between. Germline V lookup: CDR1 DFQATT, CDR2 SNEGSKA (reference sequence). CDR3 residues: CSARDTGTANQPQHF. The CDR3 DNA reads as TGCAGTGCTAGAGATACCGGGACGGCCAATCAGCCCCAGCATTTT.

The J gene is TRBJ2-4, the V gene TRBV6-5, with 11 nucleotides matching TRBD1. With V trimmed by 2 bases and J by 7 bases, 4 bases remained unmatched. The V gene's germline CDR1 is MNHEY and CDR2 SVGAGI. CDR3 length: 15 residues. CDR3 sequence reads: CASSYGTGGVNIQYF. CDR3 nucleotides: TGTGCCAGCAGTTACGGGACAGGGGGGGTGAACATTCAGTACTTC.

The chain recombines TRBV20-1 with TRBJ2-1; TRBD2 agrees at 7 bases. V lost 1 base and J lost 3; bases outside the gene matches: 0. Germline lookup yields CDR1 DFQATT and CDR2 SNEGSKA (reference sequence). The length of the CDR3 is 13 residues. CDR3 sequence (DNA): TGCAGTGCTAGAGCGGGAGGCTACAATGAGCAGTTCTTC. Residues: CSARAGGYNEQFF.

This clonotype came up once. V and J are TRBV2 and TRBJ2-5, with TRBD1 matching over 7 bases. CDR1 and CDR2 (germline): SNHLY, FYNNEI. The length of the CDR3 is 14 residues. V was pared by 5 bases and J by 4 bases, with 7 bases of the junction left unmatched. CDR3 residues: CASSRPGGTETQYF. CDR3 in DNA: TGTGCCAGCAGTCGTCCAGGGGGTACAGAGACCCAGTACTTC. Filled out from reference TRBV2 and TRBJ2-5, the complete variable domain reads EPEVTQTPSHQVTQMGQEVILRCVPISNHLYFYWYRQILGQKVEFLVSFYNNEISEKSEIFDDQFSVERPDGSNFTLKIRSTKLEDSAMYFCASSRPGGTETQYFGPGTRLLVL.

The rearrangement uses TRBV20-1 and TRBJ2-1; D is perhaps TRBD1 or TRBD2 (6 bases each). The germline gives CDR1 DFQATT, CDR2 SNEGSKA (reference sequence). The CDR3 consists of 13 residues. Trimming removed 6 bases at V and 4 bases at J, with 13 bases between. The CDR3 bases are TGCAGTGCGCCGGGGGCGCGATACAATGAGCAGTTCTTC. This gives the protein CSAPGARYNEQFF.

The genes are TRBV23-1 and TRBJ2-7; D is undetermined. TRBV23-1 is placed among ORFs of uncertain function. CDR3 size: 13 residues. V gave up 4 bases and J gave up 4 bases, with 11 bases separating them. The CDR3 coding sequence is TGCGCCAGCAGTCCTATGAAGCGTTACGAGCAGTACTTC. This sequence encodes CASSPMKRYEQYF.

This clonotype occurred a few times. The rearrangement uses TRBV6-5 and TRBJ2-5, with D unresolved. The V end lost 2 bases, the J end lost 4 bases, and 2 bases lay between the germline ends. Germline CDR1 reads MNHEY; CDR2 reads SVGAGI. CDR3 length equals 11 residues. This CDR3 is CASSYGETQYF. Here the CDR3 DNA reads TGTGCCAGCAGTTACGGAGAGACCCAGTACTTC.

The chain has TRBV29-1 and TRBJ2-1, with 8 bases matching TRBD2. This CDR3 is 15 amino acids long. Trimming took 7 bases from V and 6 from J; bases not matched to a gene: 14. Germline values: CDR1 SQVTM, CDR2 ANQGSEA. The CDR3 nucleotides read TGCAGCGCCCCCAAGCTAGCGGGCATAGGCAATGAGCAGTTCTTC. Amino acid sequence: CSAPKLAGIGNEQFF.

V gene TRBV27 combines with J gene TRBJ1-5; D not resolved. Germline CDR1 and CDR2: MNHEY and SMNVEV (reference sequence). V lost 8 bases to trimming and J lost 6 bases, with 8 bases between them. This CDR3 has 11 residues. This CDR3 reads CASGVVQPQHF. CDR3 DNA sequence: TGTGCCAGCGGAGTTGTTCAGCCCCAGCATTTT.

The rearrangement joins TRBV20-1 to TRBJ1-1; D remains ambiguous. CDR3 size: 11 residues. Germline CDR1 DFQATT, CDR2 SNEGSKA (reference sequence). V was trimmed by 5 bases and J by 0 bases, leaving 4 bases between them. The CDR3 DNA sequence: TGCAGTGCTCCTGTGAACACTGAAGCTTTCTTT. Its translation is CSAPVNTEAFF.

The gene calls are TRBV7-2 and TRBJ2-7, with 12 bases that match TRBD2. Germline V gene sequence: CDR1 SGHTA, CDR2 FQGNSA. CDR3 size: 16 residues. After removal of 1 base from V and 4 bases from J, the junction contained 5 bases not matched to a gene. CDR3 bases: TGTGCCAGCAGCTTAGGGGCTAGCGGGAGGGGGTACGAGCAGTACTTC. Translating gives CASSLGASGRGYEQYF.

The chain is built from TRBV3-1 and TRBJ2-1; D is possibly TRBD2 (7 bases). Trimming pared 3 bases from V and 1 base from J, leaving 25 bases between. In germline, CDR1 is LGHDT, CDR2 YNNKEL (reference sequence). This CDR3 has 20 residues. The CDR3 DNA sequence: TGTGCCAGCAGCCAGGGATTGGGCGGGGGCGGCCAGGGATCCTACAATGAGCAGTTCTTC. Its translation is CASSQGLGGGGQGSYNEQFF.